This TCR beta chain was captured by sequencing in a study of T cell repertoires in ileal Crohn's disease. The CDR3 runs to 15 residues. The germline V gene has CDR1 SNHLY and CDR2 FYNNEI. V gave up 3 bases and J gave up 4 bases, with 13 bases separating them. Sequenced by immunoSEQ multiplex PCR; TCRdb stores in-frame clones only, minus some. Here the sample spans about 7,200 clones, over 60% being singletons. Time point denoted: neoterminal ileum biopsy at postoperative endoscopy, about 6 months after surgery. The V call is TRBV2, the J call TRBJ2-1; D perhaps matches TRBD1 (6 bases). The TCR originated in an adult with Crohn's disease. The source material was ileal tissue. Written as DNA, the CDR3 is TGTGCCAGCAGTGACGGGGACAAGCGTTACAATGAGCAGTTCTTC. Amino acid sequence: CASSDGDKRYNEQFF.